This T cell receptor beta chain derives from a study of cytomegalovirus exposure and HLA in healthy donors (dated by TCRdb to 2017 to 2019). In the study overall: A later analysis indicated that the 130 or so validation repertoires were generated on the platform also employed for the approximately 670 repertoires of the first cohort. In addition to the first cohort of roughly 670 subjects, a separate validation cohort of over 90 different subjects was used. The study aimed to test whether cataloging public T cell receptors could reveal signatures of past pathogen exposure. The study combined high-throughput TCR immunosequencing, statistical association of individual TCRs with disease status, and machine learning to predict cytomegalovirus infection status.

The donors belonged to the validation cohort of 90 to 150 subjects, which was separate from the roughly 670-subject first cohort. A distance of 12 bases separates the germline ends of V and J, which lose 4 bases and 8 bases respectively. Per the germline V gene, LGHNA is the CDR1 and YSLEER is the CDR2. The CDR3 has 13 amino acids, counting the end cysteine and phenylalanine. Of the read, only the CDR3 DNA is kept; its 39 bases are in frame from base 1. The paper's findings and limits, for the study overall: The validation cohort had no HLA typing available for a later analysis, so co-occurrence within that cohort was assessed over all 120 or so repertoires. The study gave a list of 150 to 200 TCR beta chains associated with cytomegalovirus. The authors suggested that the approach could potentially be generalized to other disease states and immunological phenotypes. The classifier was reported to diagnose cytomegalovirus status with high specificity and sensitivity in both the original cohort and the validation cohort. Subsequent analysis determined that TCRs grouped into clusters in the first cohort also showed a tendency toward co-occurrence across the 120 validation repertoires, and about 94% of cluster scores exceeded 0. Three of the identified cytomegalovirus-associated TCR beta chains were confirmed in vitro to be specific for cytomegalovirus antigens. Most TCR sequences were observed very rarely across donors, whereas some public TCRs were present in many individuals.

Regarding this clone: This receptor's antigen is unknown. The record has no base qualities; no much larger clone is one base away.

Library preparation employed the immunoSEQ multiplex PCR assay. Processing in the source paper ran as follows. A statistical classification framework was built to diagnose cytomegalovirus status from the catalog of TCR beta chain sequences. In its TCRdb copy, this immuneACCESS table keeps in-frame sequences only and misses some clones. Where compared with another copy, unresolved V genes explain less than half of these, and the others have no known cause. The DNA was the basis for D and trimming; V, J and clone size are from that table. Across this sample there are around 70,000 clones, with around 96% seen only once. Around 3.2% of the sample rests with the top ten.

Here the chain combines TRBV4-3 and TRBJ2-1, with the D gene too uncertain to name. Sample: PBMCs. The TCR comes from a man aged 18 to 30 in good health and CMV-seronegative. The nucleotides are TGCGCCAGCAGCCTCCACGGTATCCATGAGCAGTTCTTC. This sequence encodes CASSLHGIHEQFF.